These 27 T cell receptor beta chains came from one sample sequenced in a study of shared clonotypes between healthy human individuals. Sequencing was performed with immunoSEQ multiplex PCR; in TCRdb, only in-frame clones are kept and a portion is missing. This table holds about 2.4 million clones, 93% found once. Sequencing input: naive CD4+ T cells from PBMCs. Subset defined: CD45RA+ positively selected. The receptors derive from a man aged 18 to 30 in good health. Some clones in this sample may be carry-over from other donors' samples.

The chain has TRBV5-4 and TRBJ1-2, with TRBD1 as a possible D gene (6 bases). V lost 2 bases to trimming and J lost 3 bases, with 17 bases between them. This CDR3 contains 16 residues. The V gene's germline CDR1 is SGHNT and CDR2 YYREEE (reference sequence). The CDR3 region has the DNA TGTGCCAGCAGCTTATCATATAGGCGACAGGACTATGGCTACACCTTC. This sequence encodes CASSLSYRRQDYGYTF.

The chain carries TRBV5-1 and TRBJ2-2; 7 positions match TRBD2. Germline CDR1 is SGHRS and CDR2 is YFSETQ. This CDR3 comprises 13 residues. V trimming: 7 bases; J trimming: 4 bases; junction bases outside the gene matches: 4. The CDR3 spells CASRTSLTGELFF. DNA of the CDR3: TGCGCCAGCCGGACTAGTCTCACCGGGGAGCTGTTTTTT.

This clone was seen only a few times. The chain employs TRBV9 and TRBJ1-5, with D hard to call. Germline-derived CDR1 and CDR2 are SGDLS and YYNGEE. V lost 2 bases, J lost 3 bases, and 6 bases lay in between. This CDR3 is built from 13 residues. CDR3 bases: TGTGCCAGCAGCGTTTCCACCAATCAGCCCCAGCATTTT. Translation: CASSVSTNQPQHF.

The chain couples TRBV4-2 to TRBJ2-5; no clear D. The germline CDR1 and CDR2 sequences are LGHNA and YNFKEQ. There are 12 residues in the CDR3. The V end lost 3 bases, the J end lost 4 bases, and 6 bases lay between the germline ends. CDR3: CASSHPRETQYF. CDR3 nucleotide sequence: TGTGCCAGCAGCCACCCCCGAGAGACCCAGTACTTC.

V usage is TRBV5-6 and J usage is TRBJ2-7, with D perhaps matching TRBD1 or TRBD2 (5 bases each). This CDR3 comprises 15 residues. Deletions cut 1 base from V and 4 bases from J, with 15 bases between. Per germline, CDR1 SGHDT and CDR2 YYEEEE. This CDR3 reads CASSLPGPALYEQYF. As DNA, the CDR3 is TGTGCCAGCAGCTTGCCGGGACCTGCCTTATACGAGCAGTACTTC. Using reference TRBV5-6 and TRBJ2-7 for the parts outside the CDR3, the full variable domain is DAGVTQSPTHLIKTRGQQVTLRCSPKSGHDTVSWYQQALGQGPQFIFQYYEEEERQRGNFPDRFSGHQFPNYSSELNVNALLLGDSALYLCASSLPGPALYEQYFGPGTRLTVT.

The chain links TRBV28 to TRBJ2-3; D is undetermined. The CDR3 covers 13 residues. The V end lost 3 bases, the J end lost 1 base, and 5 bases lay between the germline ends. The V gene's germline CDR1 is MDHEN and CDR2 SYDVKM. The CDR3 DNA follows: TGTGCCAGCAGTTTTGACGGCACAGATACGCAGTATTTT. Amino acid sequence: CASSFDGTDTQYF. Variable domain in full (rest from reference TRBV28 and TRBJ2-3): DVKVTQSSRYLVKRTGEKVFLECVQDMDHENMFWYRQDPGLGLRLIYFSYDVKMKEKGDIPEGYSVSREKKERFSLILESASTNQTSMYLCASSFDGTDTQYFGPGTRLTVL.

The chain recombines TRBV4-1 with TRBJ2-2; 14 nucleotides match TRBD2. Germline V gives CDR1 MGHRA, CDR2 YSYEKL. The CDR3 has 17 amino acids. After removal of 4 bases from V and 4 bases from J, the junction contained 5 bases not matched to a gene. The CDR3 sequence: CASSLQGLAGATGELFF. The CDR3 DNA sequence: TGCGCCAGCAGCCTCCAGGGACTAGCGGGAGCCACCGGGGAGCTGTTTTTT.

On this clone itself: Additional DNA sequences in this sample encode the identical CDR3. The chain combines TRBV7-3 with TRBJ2-1, with D unresolved. V shed 4 bases and J shed 0 bases, with 7 bases lying between them. Germline V gene lookup returns CDR1 SGHTA and CDR2 FQGTGA. This CDR3 spans 14 amino acids. CDR3 sequence: CASSSGSSYNEQFF. The DNA of the CDR3 is TGTGCCAGCAGCTCCGGCTCCTCCTACAATGAGCAGTTCTTC. The whole variable domain, remainder taken from reference TRBV7-3 and TRBJ2-1, is GAGVSQTPSNKVTEKGKYVELRCDPISGHTALYWYRQSLGQGPEFLIYFQGTGAADDSGLPNDRFFAVRPEGSVSTLKIQRTERGDSAVYLCASSSGSSYNEQFFGPGTRLTVL.

The rearrangement joins TRBV2 to TRBJ1-3, with 7 bases aligning to TRBD1. The CDR3 runs to 13 residues. Per germline, CDR1 SNHLY and CDR2 FYNNEI. J was trimmed by 6 bases and V by 7 bases; bases with no gene match: 6. The CDR3 is CASIKDRLNTIYF. DNA of the CDR3: TGTGCCAGCATTAAGGACAGGCTAAACACCATATATTTT.

CDR3 region: CASSSGVGDSQETQYF. In DNA, the CDR3 is TGTGCCAGCAGCTCAGGGGTGGGGGACAGTCAAGAGACCCAGTACTTC. V gene TRBV11-3 combines with J gene TRBJ2-5, with 7 bases fitting TRBD1. The germline V gene has CDR1 SGHNT and CDR2 YENEEA. V dropped 4 bases and J dropped 2; count of bases not matched to a gene: 10. CDR3 length equals 16 residues.

The chain joins TRBV6-6 to TRBJ1-2; 10 nucleotides line up with TRBD1. The CDR3 is made up of 13 amino acids. V lost 6 bases and J lost 8; bases outside the gene matches: 6. CDR1 MNHNY and CDR2 SVGAGI come from the germline V gene (reference sequence). In DNA form, the CDR3 reads TGTGCCAGCAGCGACAGGGGGCGGGGAGGCTACACCTTC. Its translation is CASSDRGRGGYTF.

The gene calls are TRBV5-1 and TRBJ2-7, with a possible D match to TRBD1 (5 bases). The CDR3 is 15 residues long. CDR1 is SGHRS and CDR2 is YFSETQ in the germline V gene. V was trimmed by 4 bases and J by 3 bases, leaving 17 bases between them. The CDR3, as DNA: TGCGCCAGCAGCCCCCGCAGGGAATGGTTCTACGAGCAGTACTTC. Amino acid sequence: CASSPRREWFYEQYF.

The chain joins TRBV28 to TRBJ2-7; no clear D. Germline V gives CDR1 MDHEN, CDR2 SYDVKM. Trimming took off 5 bases at V and 3 bases at J, with 17 bases between the two ends. This CDR3 has 15 residues. CDR3 nucleotides: TGTGCCAGCAGTCCGCTAATGCAGGCACGCTACGAGCAGTACTTC. It translates to CASSPLMQARYEQYF.

The V and J genes are TRBV6-1 and TRBJ1-2; D may be TRBD1 (5 bases). Germline V gene lookup returns CDR1 MNHNS and CDR2 SASEGT. Between the trimmed V and J ends, which lost 4 bases and 2 bases, there was a span of 14 bases. The CDR3 runs to 15 residues. CDR3 DNA sequence: TGTGCCAGCAGTGTTGGCAGGGTCGCCAACTATGGCTACACCTTC. It is translated as CASSVGRVANYGYTF.

The chain uses TRBV7-2 and TRBJ2-7; D is possibly TRBD1 or TRBD2 (5 bases each). The V gene's germline CDR1 is SGHTA and CDR2 FQGNSA. V lost 3 bases to trimming and J lost 2 bases, with 11 bases between them. The CDR3 length is 14 residues. CDR3 nucleotide sequence: TGTGCCAGCAGCTTGTTGGGGGAGACCTACGAGCAGTACTTC. Protein sequence: CASSLLGETYEQYF.

The chain uses TRBV5-1 and TRBJ2-1, with D possibly being TRBD1 (6 bases). CDR1 is SGHRS and CDR2 is YFSETQ in the germline V gene. This CDR3 contains 13 residues. The V end lost 9 bases, the J end lost 6 bases, and 16 bases lay between the germline ends. The CDR3, as DNA: TGCGCCACTAAGGGGGACAATTCCAATGAGCAGTTCTTC. This codes for CATKGDNSNEQFF.

The chain uses TRBV27 and TRBJ1-3; D not certain. From germline, CDR1 is MNHEY and CDR2 SMNVEV (reference sequence). Trimming stripped 8 bases from V and 6 bases from J, with 14 bases between. This CDR3 has 13 amino acids. The CDR3 DNA sequence: TGTGCCAGCCCCCGGGTCGGTTCAAACACCATATATTTT. The encoded protein is CASPRVGSNTIYF.

The chain joins TRBV9 to TRBJ2-1; possibly TRBD2 for D (6 bases). V was trimmed by 1 base and J by 2 bases, leaving 13 bases between them. This CDR3 is built from 16 residues. CDR1 is SGDLS and CDR2 is YYNGEE in the germline V gene. The CDR3 loop reads CASSVRGGKAYNEQFF. CDR3 coding DNA: TGTGCCAGCAGCGTACGGGGCGGGAAAGCCTACAATGAGCAGTTCTTC.

The rearrangement uses TRBV7-2 and TRBJ2-7; TRBD1 or TRBD2 may be the D gene (6 bases each). This CDR3 contains 14 residues. Germline V gene lookup returns CDR1 SGHTA and CDR2 FQGNSA. Between the trimmed V and J ends, which lost 4 bases and 3 bases, there was a span of 13 bases. The CDR3 region has the DNA TGTGCCAGCAGCTGGGGGCGGGGAATCTACGAGCAGTACTTC. Residues: CASSWGRGIYEQYF. Full variable domain (missing parts from reference TRBV7-2 and TRBJ2-7): GAGVSQSPSNKVTEKGKDVELRCDPISGHTALYWYRQSLGQGLEFLIYFQGNSAPDKSGLPSDRFSAERTGGSVSTLTIQRTQQEDSAVYLCASSWGRGIYEQYFGPGTRLTVT.

V and J are TRBV5-1 and TRBJ2-1; 8 bases are shared with TRBD2. V dropped 1 base and J dropped 7; count of bases not matched to a gene: 4. From germline, CDR1 is SGHRS and CDR2 YFSETQ. The CDR3 extends over 14 amino acids. CDR3 nucleotides: TGCGCCAGCAGCTTGTCGCGGGGGGCAAATGAGCAGTTCTTC. Protein: CASSLSRGANEQFF.

For the CDR3, the DNA is TGTGCCAGCAGCTTAGAGTACTTC. This gives the protein CASSLEYF. The chain links TRBV7-9 to TRBJ2-5; no firm D call. V shed 1 base and J shed 12 bases, with 0 bases lying between them. Germline CDR1 reads SEHNR; CDR2 reads FQNEAQ (reference sequence). This CDR3 comprises 8 residues.

The V gene is TRBV9, the J gene TRBJ1-2; tentatively, D is TRBD1 (6 bases). This CDR3 region has 14 residues. The V and J ends lost 3 bases and 8 bases respectively, with 17 bases between them. Germline values: CDR1 SGDLS, CDR2 YYNGEE. The DNA of the CDR3 is TGTGCCAGCAGCGCGGGACACCCGGTGGGAGGCTACACCTTC. Protein sequence: CASSAGHPVGGYTF.

V and J are TRBV5-1 and TRBJ2-2, with 8 nucleotides matching TRBD1. Unmatched junction bases numbered 8, after V lost 3 bases and J lost 1 base. Per germline, CDR1 SGHRS and CDR2 YFSETQ. The CDR3 spans 17 residues. CDR3 coding DNA: TGCGCCAGCAGCTCCCGACCCAGGGGGCGGAACACCGGGGAGCTGTTTTTT. Amino acid sequence: CASSSRPRGRNTGELFF.

The chain combines TRBV19 with TRBJ2-5; 8 positions match TRBD1. Germline CDR1 and CDR2: LNHDA and SQIVND (reference sequence). The length of the CDR3 is 14 residues. The junction had 6 bases not matched to a gene; V was cut back by 5 bases and J by 4 bases. The CDR3 sequence: CASSSGQGGETQYF. In nucleotides, the CDR3 is TGTGCCAGTAGTTCCGGACAGGGTGGAGAGACCCAGTACTTC.

The chain uses TRBV9 and TRBJ2-1; D gene ambiguous. V gave up 3 bases and J gave up 2 bases, with 18 bases separating them. Germline V CDR1 and CDR2: SGDLS, YYNGEE. This CDR3 is built from 17 residues. DNA of the CDR3: TGTGCCAGCAGCGCTAACCGCCCAGACGCCGCCTACAATGAGCAGTTCTTC. It encodes CASSANRPDAAYNEQFF.

A single count supports this clone. This chain links TRBV28 with TRBJ1-5; D not certain. Germline CDR1 MDHEN, CDR2 SYDVKM. Trimming removed 0 bases from V and 6 bases from J, with 9 bases in between. The CDR3 has 14 residues. The CDR3 here is CASSLWGKSQPQHF. As DNA, the CDR3 is TGTGCCAGCAGTTTATGGGGGAAAAGTCAGCCCCAGCATTTT. Filled out from reference TRBV28 and TRBJ1-5, the complete variable domain reads DVKVTQSSRYLVKRTGEKVFLECVQDMDHENMFWYRQDPGLGLRLIYFSYDVKMKEKGDIPEGYSVSREKKERFSLILESASTNQTSMYLCASSLWGKSQPQHFGDGTRLSIL.

The CDR3 DNA follows: TGTGCCAGCAGTCAGGCTGGAGTCGAGCAGTACTTC. Protein product: CASSQAGVEQYF. V is TRBV28 and J is TRBJ2-7; D unclear. CDR1 and CDR2 (germline): MDHEN, SYDVKM. V lost 5 bases to trimming and J lost 6 bases, with 11 bases between them. The CDR3 consists of 12 residues.